Here is one T cell receptor beta chain with its context. The antigen remains unidentified. The sample comes from a study of blood T cells in healthy people across ages. For the study at large: T cells yielded about one barcoded beta molecule per two cells through template switching. The study's findings and limits: Researchers report that TCR beta diversity correlated strongly with naive T cell percentage. Age showed a roughly linear inverse relationship with TCR beta diversity per million T cells.

Ten milliliters of peripheral blood were drawn from each donor into EDTA-treated tubes. The germline V gene encodes CDR1 SGHDN and CDR2 FVKESK. V gave up 1 base and J gave up 2 bases; unmatched junction bases: 14. The CDR3 contains 18 residues. A second PCR, run for roughly 7 to 11 cycles, used a sample-barcoded 5' primer plus a J-beta primer mix. Via MiXCR, TCRdb re-called the 5' RACE reads, giving one row per CDR3 protein. In the table there are approximately 810,000 distinct CDR3 sequences, 35% to 40% of which are singletons. The rearrangement uses TRBV14 and TRBJ2-7; 7 bases agree with TRBD1. The TCR was taken from a man aged 18 to 29 in good health. The sequencing input was blood. Here the CDR3 reads CASSQAPPGTVYTYEQYF. DNA for the CDR3: TGTGCCAGCAGCCAAGCCCCCCCCGGGACAGTTTATACCTACGAGCAGTACTTC. The full variable domain, in which reference TRBV14 and TRBJ2-7 provide the parts outside the CDR3, is EAGVTQFPSHSVIEKGQTVTLRCDPISGHDNLYWYRRVMGKEIKFLLHFVKESKQDESGMPNNRFLAERTGGTYSTLKVQPAELEDSGVYFCASSQAPPGTVYTYEQYFGPGTRLTVT.